Here is one T cell receptor (beta chain) with its context. The data belong to a study of cytomegalovirus exposure and HLA in healthy donors. The germline V and J ends were trimmed by 1 base and 0 bases, with 16 bases remaining between them. The CDR3 totals 18 residues. From germline, CDR1 is LNHNV and CDR2 YYDKDF (reference sequence). The PCR made use of 60 Vbeta and 13 Jbeta primers. Some clones are missing from TCRdb's copy, which holds only in-frame ones; the method was immunoSEQ multiplex PCR. This table holds approximately 260,000 clones, 80% to 90% found once. The sample taken for sequencing was PBMCs. This clonotype was obtained from a middle-aged woman in good health and CMV-seropositive. The V gene is TRBV15, the J gene TRBJ1-5; no reliable D call. The CDR3 here is CATSRGSGRTNSNQPQHF. In DNA, the CDR3 is TGTGCCACCAGCAGAGGCTCCGGCAGGACTAATAGCAATCAGCCCCAGCATTTT.